This T cell receptor beta chain originates from a study of shared clonotypes between healthy human individuals. Study-level background: The plates for each donor numbered three CD4 naive, three CD4 memory, two CD8 naive and one CD8 memory.

The study's findings and limits: Generally, naive subsets (rather than memory subsets) showed larger estimated richness. It was observed that 5% to 6.5% of naive CD4 clonotypes were shared across a handful of donors.

Per sorted-subset replicate PCR, input was approximately 0.2 ug DNA, representing 30,000 or so T cell genomes. Data came from immunoSEQ multiplex PCR; TCRdb stores just in-frame clones and leaves some out. The top ten clones hold under 2% of a sample with about 710,000 clones, roughly 72% of them seen once. Turning to this clone: Its matching antigen is unknown. This sample also contains other DNA sequences that code for the same CDR3.

This clonotype was sampled from a woman aged 25 to 39 in good health. The material sequenced was memory CD4+ T cells sorted from blood. Sample subset: CD45RA-negative fraction.

The CDR3 coding sequence is TGTGCCAGTAGTACCGGAGGGGTGGCTAATGAAAAACTGTTTTTT. Encoded protein: CASSTGGVANEKLFF. This chain links TRBV19 with TRBJ1-4, with D possibly matching TRBD1 (5 bases). The germline V gene encodes CDR1 LNHDA and CDR2 SQIVND (reference sequence). The length of the CDR3 is 15 residues. Trimming removed 4 bases from V and 3 bases from J, with 12 bases in between.